In its sample, the clone carrying this T cell receptor beta chain was seen many times. No antigen is known for it. The data belong to a study of breast tumors, draining lymph nodes, adjacent tissues. Study-wide findings and caveats: That most tumor T cells come from lymph nodes remained unproven. Tumor TCR diversity was below lymph nodes but above nontumor tissue. Tumor and nontumor repertoires were significantly more similar in luminal-like than in basal-like breast cancer. The data were judged consistent with most tumor T cells coming from lymph node and expanding in tumor.

Using its own MiXCR run on the multiplex PCR reads, TCRdb lists one record per CDR3 protein. The table records around 140,000 distinct CDR3 sequences, about a fifth of them present only once. Samples came from axillary lymph nodes draining the breast cancer. The sequence derives from a female donor with breast cancer. Some clones in this sample may be carry-over from other donors' samples. The sample taken for sequencing was axillary lymph node tissue.

DNA for the CDR3: TGTGCCAGCAGCCCCCTGGACAGCAATTCACCCCTCCACTTT. Protein sequence: CASSPLDSNSPLHF. The rearrangement uses TRBV27 and TRBJ1-6, with D tentatively TRBD1 (6 bases). The germline V and J ends were trimmed by 6 bases and 7 bases, with 13 bases remaining between them. The CDR3 extends over 14 amino acids. CDR1 and CDR2 (germline): MNHEY, SMNVEV (reference sequence).